This TCR beta chain was documented in a study of T cells after posttransplantation cyclophosphamide (dated by TCRdb to 2016 to 2018). Regarding the research as a whole: The study tracked T cell repertoire reconstitution by TRB sequencing after myeloablative bone marrow transplantation using posttransplantation cyclophosphamide as GVHD prophylaxis. In 3 patients, TRB sequencing was also performed on up to 3 more blood samples taken 2 to 5.2 years after transplant, and in several patients, pretransplant blood was also TRB-sequenced. Antigen receptor sequencing was done on samples from 35 PTCy-treated patients and from more than 15 related bone marrow donors of those patients. Blood from all 35 or so PTCy patients who had 1-year posttransplant specimens underwent TRB sequencing. Because TRA and TRB clonality were tightly correlated in 9 samples, subsequent TCR analyses were focused on TRB only. Public TRB sequences were compared against a database of over 3,000 sequences linked to responses to pathogens, tumor antigens, self-antigens and alloantigens.

On the day of marrow donation, related bone marrow donors gave peripheral blood samples. Peripheral blood and bone marrow mononuclear cells were isolated by Ficoll-Hypaque density centrifugation and were cryopreserved. CD4+ and CD8+ T cells, including naive and memory subsets, were sorted by FACS using a FACSAria II. TRB sequencing was run on genomic DNA with either the immunoSEQ assay at survey resolution or the hsTCRB kit. In the paper's pipeline: The immunoSEQ software was used for initial read processing, and the LymphoSeq R package was used for repertoire analyses. Clonality was calculated as 1 minus normalized Shannon entropy, and the Gini coefficient was also calculated for each TRB dataset. Phenotypes of unsorted samples were inferred by mapping TRB sequences from sorted subsets of the recipient or donor onto unsorted samples of the same recipient. The source is immuneACCESS, and TCRdb retained only in-frame sequences with V and J called. Part of the clones is not carried over; for the studies checked, unresolved V genes explain less than half of this, and the remainder is unexplained. V and J calls and clone size are given by that table; D and trimming were obtained from the DNA. This sample lists about 18,000 clones; roughly 85% were detected once. 9.1% of the sample is held by the ten biggest clonotypes.

Study-level results and caveats: Across 45 patients, recipient CMV seropositivity and CMV reactivation were highly associated with TRB clonality; PTCy diversity was similar to CNI/methotrexate controls. The TRB repertoires of T cells infiltrating skin or the GI tract showed only limited overlap with the TRB repertoires found in blood. Donor-recipient similarity was low at 1-2 months but increased during the first year, and donor CD8+ memory clones often dominated later blood repertoires.

This clone was found a few times. This receptor's antigen is unknown. The input lacks base qualities; no much larger clone sits a single base away. The sequencing input was memory CD4+ T cells sorted from blood. This TCR came from a young man in good health and a related stem cell transplant donor.

The CDR3 in this case is CASSERLAGQETQYF. The DNA sequence is TGTGCCAGCAGTGAACGACTAGCGGGGCAAGAGACCCAGTACTTC. The receptor chain draws on TRBV2 and TRBJ2-5; TRBD2 aligns with 11 central bases. The CDR3 runs 15 amino acids, cysteine and phenylalanine included. Just CDR3 DNA is preserved here, 45 bases in frame from base 1. Via the germline V gene, CDR1 is SNHLY and CDR2 FYNNEI. After removal of 2 bases from V and 2 bases from J, the junction retains 1 base not matched to a gene.